The present entry profiles one TCR beta chain with its context. Its antigen is as yet unknown. Through negative isolation, CD4+ and CD8+ T cells were obtained, while TEMRA cells were enriched using FACS. The V gene's germline CDR1 is GTSNPN and CDR2 SVGIG (reference sequence). V was pared by 4 bases and J by 3 bases, with 6 bases of the junction left unmatched. The CDR3 has 14 residues. The data are from a study of CD8 T cells in Susac syndrome. Reverse transcription of roughly 0.5 to 1 ug RNA was performed with random hexamers. One entry per CDR3 protein, called by TCRdb with MiXCR from the immunoSEQ multiplex PCR reads. The repertoire holds hundreds of thousands of distinct CDR3 sequences, with 90% to 96% as singletons. Study-wide findings and caveats: None of the CD4+ T cell repertoires in Susac syndrome showed clonal expansion.

This clonotype was obtained from a human donor with Susac syndrome. The chain recombines TRBV30 with TRBJ1-3; the match to TRBD1 covers 7 bases. The material sequenced was CD4+ T cells from PBMCs. The CDR3 DNA reads as TGTGCCTGGAACTACAGGGGTGGTGGAAACACCATATATTTT. Residues: CAWNYRGGGNTIYF.